This T cell receptor (beta chain) was retrieved from a study of shared clonotypes between healthy human individuals. Study background: Donors were two women and a few men aged 18 to 49. Study-wide results and caveats: Memory subsets had estimated richness that was generally smaller than that of naive subsets.

Samples underwent the assay at deep level. Here immunoSEQ multiplex PCR was the method, and the copy in TCRdb shows in-frame clones only, minus some. The sample includes hundreds of thousands of clones, 95% to 98% of them seen just once. The CDR3 is 14 amino acids. Germline V lookup: CDR1 SGHDT, CDR2 YYEEEE. V dropped 1 base and J dropped 2 bases, with 10 bases sitting between them. Note on this clone: Its antigen is unknown.

CD8 cells classed as naive were CD45RO-negative and positively selected for CCR7, excluding terminally differentiated effector memory CD45RA+ cells. The donors, all of them Caucasian adults, lived in Nashville, Tennessee. Material: naive CD8+ T cells sorted from blood. The sequence was collected from a young man in good health. This sequence joins TRBV5-6 and TRBJ2-7; a possible D gene is TRBD1 (6 bases). The CDR3 reads CASSLKDSPYEQYF. In DNA form, the CDR3 reads TGTGCCAGCAGCTTGAAGGACAGTCCCTACGAGCAGTACTTC.